This TCR beta chain was captured by sequencing in a study of T cell responses to AZD1222 COVID-19 vaccine. About the study: Second doses at about 4 or about 12 weeks were pooled.

A remark on this clone: Its specificity is not known.

Study-wide results and caveats: Two AZD1222 doses significantly raised spike-specific TCR breadth and depth over controls. At baseline, just five to seven AZD1222 recipients tested seropositive.

Sequencing used immunoSEQ multiplex PCR; TCRdb keeps in-frame clones, though not all of them. The sample consists of about 190,000 clones, 80% to 95% of them appearing once. The CDR3 runs to 13 residues. V was clipped by 5 bases and J by 4 bases, with 11 bases between them. Looked up from germline, CDR1 is SGHTA and CDR2 is FQGNSA. The rearrangement uses TRBV7-2 and TRBJ1-2, with no clear D. This clonotype was obtained from an adult in good health. The specimen was peripheral blood, collected on day 0 of AZD1222 vaccination. Written as DNA, the CDR3 is TGTGCCAGCAGCGAAAACCCGGCCTATGGCTACACCTTC. Its protein product is CASSENPAYGYTF.